The clone carrying this T cell receptor beta chain showed up many times. Its specificity is not known. The data were obtained in a study of T cell repertoires in cytomegalovirus infection. The overall study: In public TCR beta signatures, there were indications of both CMV infection and matching HLA type. Study results and limitations: Individuals carrying CMV plus the relevant HLA were identified by cumulative frequency of public TCR beta families. There were HLA-C-restricted CMV-specific TCR beta clonotypes dominating the ex vivo response.

In TCRdb, the reads were re-called with MiXCR into one record per CDR3 protein. The sample shows approximately 500,000 distinct CDR3 sequences, around 11% of them seen only once. V was cut by 1 base and J by 4 bases, with 11 bases left in between. The CDR3 length is 15 residues. CDR1 and CDR2 from the germline V gene are SGHKS and YYEKEE (reference sequence). Sequencing was performed on PBMCs. The rearrangement links TRBV5-5 to TRBJ2-2, with D possibly matching TRBD2 (6 bases). The clonotype originates from a human donor in good health (CMV status not recorded). Some clones in this sample may be carry-over from other donors' samples. The chain's CDR3 is CASSLSGAGTGELFF. CDR3 in DNA: TGTGCCAGCAGCTTGTCAGGAGCGGGCACCGGGGAGCTGTTTTTT.